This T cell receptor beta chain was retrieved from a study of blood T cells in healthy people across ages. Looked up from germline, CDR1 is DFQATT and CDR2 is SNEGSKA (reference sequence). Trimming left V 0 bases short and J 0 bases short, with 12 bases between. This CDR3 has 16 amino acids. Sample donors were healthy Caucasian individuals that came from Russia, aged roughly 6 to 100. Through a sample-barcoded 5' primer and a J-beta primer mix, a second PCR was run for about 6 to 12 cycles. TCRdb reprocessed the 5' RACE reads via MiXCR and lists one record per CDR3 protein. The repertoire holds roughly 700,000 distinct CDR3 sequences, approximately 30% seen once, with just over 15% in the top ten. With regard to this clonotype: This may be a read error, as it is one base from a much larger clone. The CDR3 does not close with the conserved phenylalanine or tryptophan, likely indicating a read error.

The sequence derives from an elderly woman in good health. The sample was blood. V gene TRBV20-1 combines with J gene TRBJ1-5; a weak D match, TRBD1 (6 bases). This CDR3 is CSARESAGVSNQPQHS. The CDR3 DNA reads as TGCAGTGCTAGAGAAAGCGCAGGGGTTAGCAATCAGCCCCAGCATTCT.